This entry lists 10 T cell receptor beta chains sequenced from one sample in a study of cytomegalovirus exposure and HLA in healthy donors. Libraries were prepared by immunoSEQ multiplex PCR; TCRdb keeps only in-frame clonotypes and omits some of them. The sample lists 130,000 or so clones, around nine tenths occurring once. The sequenced material came from PBMCs. These receptors all come from a man aged 25 to 45 in good health and CMV-seronegative.

The chain joins TRBV10-3 to TRBJ1-4; TRBD1 might be the D (6 bases). From germline, CDR1 is ENHRY and CDR2 SYGVKD. CDR3 size: 14 residues. Trimming pared 2 bases from V and 10 bases from J, leaving 14 bases between. DNA of the CDR3: TGTGCCATCAGTGAGACAGGGATTTCGGGAAAACTGTTTTTT. Translating it yields CAISETGISGKLFF.

V usage is TRBV5-1 and J usage is TRBJ2-1, with a weak D call TRBD2 (6 bases). The CDR3 extends over 15 amino acids. The ends were cut back, 1 base at V and 3 bases at J, with 11 bases in the middle. Germline V gene data show CDR1 as SGHRS and CDR2 as YFSETQ. For the CDR3, the DNA is TGCGCCAGCAGCTTGCCGGGGGTTAGCTACAATGAGCAGTTCTTC. Protein: CASSLPGVSYNEQFF. The full variable domain, rest sourced from reference TRBV5-1 and TRBJ2-1, is KAGVTQTPRYLIKTRGQQVTLSCSPISGHRSVSWYQQTPGQGLQFLFEYFSETQRNKGNFPGRFSGRQFSNSRSEMNVSTLELGDSALYLCASSLPGVSYNEQFFGPGTRLTVL.

V gene TRBV11-2 combines with J gene TRBJ2-3; TRBD2 is a possible D gene (5 bases). The CDR3 has 16 residues. Per the germline V gene, CDR1 is SGHAT and CDR2 is FQNNGV. The V end was cut by 5 bases, the J end by 5 bases, with 20 bases between. The CDR3 DNA reads TGTGCCAGCAGCCAGCAACCACGGGGAGAAGGAGATACGCAGTATTTT. Residues: CASSQQPRGEGDTQYF.

Here the CDR3 DNA reads TGTGCCAGCACCCACCCCAGCTTGACAGACGGGTCTGGAAACACCATATATTTT. Translation: CASTHPSLTDGSGNTIYF. J is TRBJ1-3 and V is TRBV7-9; a possible D gene is TRBD1 (5 bases). Germline V gives CDR1 SEHNR, CDR2 FQNEAQ (reference sequence). The CDR3 covers 18 residues. The germline V and J ends were trimmed by 7 bases and 1 base, with 23 bases remaining between them.

This chain uses TRBV2 with TRBJ2-7; tentatively, D is TRBD1 (6 bases). V lost 6 bases and J 2 bases, leaving 11 bases between the germline ends. The CDR3 covers 13 residues. CDR1 and CDR2 (germline): SNHLY, FYNNEI. This CDR3 is CASRRDIPYEQYF. The CDR3 coding sequence is TGTGCCAGCAGGAGGGACATACCCTACGAGCAGTACTTC.

The chain carries TRBV18 and TRBJ1-4; D is uncertain. The CDR3 has 13 amino acids. Between the trimmed V and J ends, which lost 0 bases and 6 bases, there was a span of 5 bases. The germline gives CDR1 KGHSH, CDR2 LQKENI. In nucleotides, the CDR3 is TGTGCCAGCTCACCACCCGGGGATGAAAAACTGTTTTTT. This sequence encodes CASSPPGDEKLFF.

This CDR3 is CASSGNRALGEKLFF. CDR3 coding DNA: TGTGCCAGCAGCGGAAACAGGGCGCTTGGGGAAAAACTGTTTTTT. The J gene is TRBJ1-4, the V gene TRBV7-8; perhaps TRBD1 as D (6 bases). The CDR3 has 15 residues. The ends were cut back, 5 bases at V and 8 bases at J, with 18 bases in the middle. CDR1 is SGHVS, CDR2 FQNEAQ, per germline.

V and J are TRBV6-1 and TRBJ1-3; D is unresolved. Trimming removed 0 bases at V and 0 bases at J, with 9 bases between. CDR3 size: 16 residues. Germline lookup yields CDR1 MNHNS and CDR2 SASEGT. The CDR3 nucleotides read TGTGCCAGCAGTGAAGCCAGGCCGGACTCTGGAAACACCATATATTTT. It is translated as CASSEARPDSGNTIYF.

DNA of the CDR3: TGCAGCGTTGAAGCCGGGTTAATTCCCGCCTACAATGAGCAGTTCTTC. Its translation is CSVEAGLIPAYNEQFF. The chain couples TRBV29-1 to TRBJ2-1; D not certain. V was shortened by 1 base and J by 2 bases, with 15 bases between the two germline ends. Germline CDR1 and CDR2: SQVTM and ANQGSEA. CDR3 length: 16 residues.

This chain connects TRBV7-2 to TRBJ2-2; 12 nucleotides match TRBD2. V lost 3 bases, J lost 4 bases, and 6 bases stayed unmatched. This CDR3 has 17 residues. Germline V gene lookup returns CDR1 SGHTA and CDR2 FQGNSA. This chain's CDR3 is CASSFKTSGGPTGELFF. Here the CDR3 DNA reads TGTGCCAGCAGCTTTAAAACTAGCGGGGGGCCCACCGGGGAGCTGTTTTTT.